This T cell receptor (beta chain) was sequenced for a study of blood T cell repertoires in COVID-19. The overall study: Material from acute and convalescent COVID-19 was sourced from the United States, Italy and Spain.

The CDR3 sequence is 15 residues long. The germline gives CDR1 MNHNY, CDR2 SVGAGI (reference sequence). The J segment lost 2 bases and the V segment lost 7 bases, leaving 7 bases of the junction unmatched. In the source study's methods: Cell counts per sample came from amplifying reference gene primers. Sequencing used immunoSEQ multiplex PCR; TCRdb keeps in-frame clones, though not all of them. That table furnishes V, J and clone size, whereas the DNA furnished D and trimming. The repertoire includes 95,000 to 150,000 clones, over 55% of them detected once, and roughly 2% sits in the top ten. The clonotype comes from a woman between 70 and 85 years old with acute or convalescent COVID-19. The specimen was peripheral blood. The chain is built from TRBV6-6 and TRBJ1-5; TRBD1 matches at 8 bases. CDR3 DNA sequence: TGTGCCAGCACCGCCCAGGGGGCAGGCAATCAGCCCCAGCATTTT. Its protein product is CASTAQGAGNQPQHF.